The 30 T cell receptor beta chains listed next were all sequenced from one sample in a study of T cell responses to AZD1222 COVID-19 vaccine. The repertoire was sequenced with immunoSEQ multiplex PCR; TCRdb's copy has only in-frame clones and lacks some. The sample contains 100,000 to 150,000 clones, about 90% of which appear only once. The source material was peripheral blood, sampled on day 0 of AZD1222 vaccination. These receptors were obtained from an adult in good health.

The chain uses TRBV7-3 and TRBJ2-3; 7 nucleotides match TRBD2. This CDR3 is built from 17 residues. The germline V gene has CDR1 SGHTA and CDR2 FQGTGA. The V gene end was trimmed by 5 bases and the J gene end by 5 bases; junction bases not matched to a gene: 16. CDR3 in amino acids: CASSRTGGRDKRDTQYF. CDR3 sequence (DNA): TGTGCCAGCAGCCGAACTGGCGGGAGAGATAAAAGAGATACGCAGTATTTT.

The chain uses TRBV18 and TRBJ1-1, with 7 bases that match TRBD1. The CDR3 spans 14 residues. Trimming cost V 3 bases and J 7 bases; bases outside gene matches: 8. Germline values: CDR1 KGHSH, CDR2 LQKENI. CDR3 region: CASSPSRGVLEAFF. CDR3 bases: TGTGCCAGCTCACCTAGCAGGGGGGTCCTTGAAGCTTTCTTT.

The CDR3 bases are TGTGCCAGCAGTGAAGAATGGTTGGCTGCTAGCGGGGGGAGAGTGAAGACCCAGTACTTC. Translation gives CASSEEWLAASGGRVKTQYF. The gene calls are TRBV6-1 and TRBJ2-5; 11 positions match TRBD2. The CDR3 runs to 20 residues. Losses at the gene ends were 1 base for V and 6 bases for J; bases not matched to a gene: 19. The V gene's germline CDR1 is MNHNS and CDR2 SASEGT.

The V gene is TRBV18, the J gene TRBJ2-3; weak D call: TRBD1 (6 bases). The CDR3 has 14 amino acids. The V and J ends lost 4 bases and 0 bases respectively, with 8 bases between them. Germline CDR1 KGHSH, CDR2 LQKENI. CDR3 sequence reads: CASSQGVSTDTQYF. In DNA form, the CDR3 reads TGTGCCAGCTCACAGGGGGTTAGCACAGATACGCAGTATTTT.

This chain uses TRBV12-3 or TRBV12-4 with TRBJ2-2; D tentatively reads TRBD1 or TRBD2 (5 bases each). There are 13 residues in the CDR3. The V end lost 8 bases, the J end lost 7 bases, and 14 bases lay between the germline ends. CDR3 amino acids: CASGGFSSGELFF. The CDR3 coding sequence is TGTGCCAGCGGGGGTTTTAGTAGCGGGGAGCTGTTTTTT.

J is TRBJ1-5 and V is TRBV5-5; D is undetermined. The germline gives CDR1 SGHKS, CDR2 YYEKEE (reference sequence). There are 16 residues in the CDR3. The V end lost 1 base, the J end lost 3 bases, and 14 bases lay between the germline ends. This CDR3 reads CASSLTPRTINQPQHF. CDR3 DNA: TGTGCCAGCAGCTTGACCCCCCGCACAATCAATCAGCCCCAGCATTTT.

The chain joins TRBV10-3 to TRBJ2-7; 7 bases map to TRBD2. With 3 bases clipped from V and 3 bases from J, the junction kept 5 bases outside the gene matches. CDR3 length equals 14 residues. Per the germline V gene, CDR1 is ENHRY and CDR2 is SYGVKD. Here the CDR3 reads CAISETGLFYEQYV. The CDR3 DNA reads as TGTGCCATCAGTGAAACGGGACTATTCTACGAGCAGTACGTC.

The CDR3 protein is CASSSQGLGYGYTF. As DNA, the CDR3 is TGTGCCAGCAGTTCTCAGGGACTGGGCTATGGCTACACCTTC. The V gene is TRBV28, the J gene TRBJ1-2; a weak D match, TRBD1 (5 bases). The CDR3 spans 14 residues. The V end was cut by 4 bases, the J end by 4 bases, with 13 bases between. CDR1 is MDHEN, CDR2 SYDVKM, per germline.

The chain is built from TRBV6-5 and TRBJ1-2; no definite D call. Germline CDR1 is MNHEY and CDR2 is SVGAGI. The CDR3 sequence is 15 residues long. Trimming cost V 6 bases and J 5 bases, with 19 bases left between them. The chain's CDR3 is CASSLNTGSGYGYTF. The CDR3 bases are TGTGCCAGCAGCCTGAATACTGGGTCGGGGTATGGCTACACCTTC.

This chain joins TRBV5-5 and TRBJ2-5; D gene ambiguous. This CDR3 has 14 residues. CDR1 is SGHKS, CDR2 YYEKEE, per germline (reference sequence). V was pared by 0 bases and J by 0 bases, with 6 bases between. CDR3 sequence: CASSLGLHQETQYF. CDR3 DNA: TGTGCCAGCAGCTTGGGACTGCACCAAGAGACCCAGTACTTC.

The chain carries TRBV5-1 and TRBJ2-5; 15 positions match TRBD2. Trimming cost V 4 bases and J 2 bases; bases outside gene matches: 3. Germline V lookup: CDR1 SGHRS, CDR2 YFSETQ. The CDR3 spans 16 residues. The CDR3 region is CASSTGTSGGQETQYF. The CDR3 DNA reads TGCGCCAGCAGCACAGGGACTAGCGGGGGGCAAGAGACCCAGTACTTC. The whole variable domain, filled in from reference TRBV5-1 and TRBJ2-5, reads KAGVTQTPRYLIKTRGQQVTLSCSPISGHRSVSWYQQTPGQGLQFLFEYFSETQRNKGNFPGRFSGRQFSNSRSEMNVSTLELGDSALYLCASSTGTSGGQETQYFGPGTRLLVL.

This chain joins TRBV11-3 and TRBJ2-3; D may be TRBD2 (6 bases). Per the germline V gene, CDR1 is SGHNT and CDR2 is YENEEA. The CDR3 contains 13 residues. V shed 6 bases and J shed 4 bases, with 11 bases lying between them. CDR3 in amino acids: CASRGGTADTQYF. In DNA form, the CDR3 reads TGTGCCAGCAGAGGCGGGACGGCAGATACGCAGTATTTT.

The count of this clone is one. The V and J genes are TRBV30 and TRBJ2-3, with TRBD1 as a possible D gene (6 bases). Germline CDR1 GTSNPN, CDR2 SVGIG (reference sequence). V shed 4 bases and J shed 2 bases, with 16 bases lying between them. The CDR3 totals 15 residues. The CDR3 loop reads CAWNRGGGPTDTQYF. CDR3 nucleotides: TGTGCCTGGAACCGTGGGGGCGGCCCCACAGATACGCAGTATTTT.

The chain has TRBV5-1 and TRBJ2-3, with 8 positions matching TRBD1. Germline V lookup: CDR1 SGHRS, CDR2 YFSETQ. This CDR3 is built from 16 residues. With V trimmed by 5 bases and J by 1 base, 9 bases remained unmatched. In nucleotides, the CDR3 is TGCGCCAGCAGTTCGGGACAGGTATCGGGCACAGATACGCAGTATTTT. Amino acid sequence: CASSSGQVSGTDTQYF.

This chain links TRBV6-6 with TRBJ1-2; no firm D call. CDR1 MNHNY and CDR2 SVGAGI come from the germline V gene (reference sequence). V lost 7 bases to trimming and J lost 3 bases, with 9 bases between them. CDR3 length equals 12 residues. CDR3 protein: CASTLGDYGYTF. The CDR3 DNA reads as TGTGCCAGCACCTTGGGAGACTATGGCTACACCTTC.

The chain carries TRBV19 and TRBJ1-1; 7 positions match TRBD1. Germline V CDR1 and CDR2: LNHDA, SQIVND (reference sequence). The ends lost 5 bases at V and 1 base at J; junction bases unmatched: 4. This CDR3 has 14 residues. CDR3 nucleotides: TGTGCCAGTAGTCCCTGGACAGGGAACACTGAAGCTTTCTTT. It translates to CASSPWTGNTEAFF.

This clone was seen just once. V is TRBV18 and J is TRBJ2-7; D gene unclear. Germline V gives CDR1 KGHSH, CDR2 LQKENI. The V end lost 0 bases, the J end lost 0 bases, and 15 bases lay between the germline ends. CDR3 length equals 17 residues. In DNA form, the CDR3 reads TGTGCCAGCTCACCACCGGGCAGGACCGTGAGCTCCTACGAGCAGTACTTC. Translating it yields CASSPPGRTVSSYEQYF.

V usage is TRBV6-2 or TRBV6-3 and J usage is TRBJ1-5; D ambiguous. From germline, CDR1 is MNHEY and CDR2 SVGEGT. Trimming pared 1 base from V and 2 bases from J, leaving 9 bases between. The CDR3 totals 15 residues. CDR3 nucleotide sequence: TGTGCCAGCAGTTACTACAACATGGGCAATCAGCCCCAGCATTTT. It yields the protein CASSYYNMGNQPQHF.

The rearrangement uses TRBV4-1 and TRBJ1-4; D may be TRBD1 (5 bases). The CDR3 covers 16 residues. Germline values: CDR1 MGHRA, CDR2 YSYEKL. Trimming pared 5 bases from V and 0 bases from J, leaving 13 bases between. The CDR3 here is CASSKSGRATNEKLFF. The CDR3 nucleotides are TGCGCCAGCAGCAAATCAGGGAGGGCAACTAATGAAAAACTGTTTTTT.

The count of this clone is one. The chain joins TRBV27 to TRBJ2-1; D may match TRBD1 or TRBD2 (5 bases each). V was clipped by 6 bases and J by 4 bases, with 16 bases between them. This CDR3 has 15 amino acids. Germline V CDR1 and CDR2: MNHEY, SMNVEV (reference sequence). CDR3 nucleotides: TGTGCCAGCAGCCCACGGGGCAGGGTGTACAATGAGCAGTTCTTC. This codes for CASSPRGRVYNEQFF.

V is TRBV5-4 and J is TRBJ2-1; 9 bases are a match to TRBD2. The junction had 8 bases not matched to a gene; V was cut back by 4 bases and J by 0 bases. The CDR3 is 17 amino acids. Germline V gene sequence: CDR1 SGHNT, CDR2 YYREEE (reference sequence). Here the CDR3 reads CASSQGGGASSYNEQFF. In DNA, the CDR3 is TGTGCCAGCAGCCAAGGCGGGGGGGCGAGCTCCTACAATGAGCAGTTCTTC.

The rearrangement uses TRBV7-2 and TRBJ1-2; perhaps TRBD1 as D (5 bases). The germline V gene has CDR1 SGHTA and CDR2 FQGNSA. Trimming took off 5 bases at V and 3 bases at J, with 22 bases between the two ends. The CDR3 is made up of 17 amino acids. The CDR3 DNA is TGTGCCAGCAGCCCTCAGGGACCCGCTCTCCCGTACTATGGCTACACCTTC. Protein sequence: CASSPQGPALPYYGYTF.

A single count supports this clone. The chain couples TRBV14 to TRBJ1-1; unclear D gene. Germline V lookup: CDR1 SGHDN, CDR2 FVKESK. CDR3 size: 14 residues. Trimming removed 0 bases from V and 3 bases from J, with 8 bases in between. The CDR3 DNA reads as TGTGCCAGCAGCCAAGATGGACCCCACACTGAAGCTTTCTTT. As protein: CASSQDGPHTEAFF.

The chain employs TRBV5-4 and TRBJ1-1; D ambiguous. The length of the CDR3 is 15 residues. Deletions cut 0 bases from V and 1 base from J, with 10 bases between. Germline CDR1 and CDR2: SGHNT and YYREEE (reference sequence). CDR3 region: CASSLDSRSNTEAFF. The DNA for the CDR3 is TGTGCCAGCAGCTTGGACAGCAGGTCGAACACTGAAGCTTTCTTT.

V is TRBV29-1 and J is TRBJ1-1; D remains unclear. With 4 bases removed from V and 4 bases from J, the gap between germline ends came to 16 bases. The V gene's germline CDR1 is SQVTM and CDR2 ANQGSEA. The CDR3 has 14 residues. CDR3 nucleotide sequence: TGCAGCGTTGTTGGGCCTGTATGGGGCACTGAAGCTTTCTTT. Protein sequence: CSVVGPVWGTEAFF.

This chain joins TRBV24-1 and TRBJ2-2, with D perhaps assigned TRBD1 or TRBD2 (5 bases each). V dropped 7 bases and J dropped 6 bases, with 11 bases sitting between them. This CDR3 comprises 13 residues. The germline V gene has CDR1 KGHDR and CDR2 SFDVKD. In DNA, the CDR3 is TGTGCCACCAGGGGCAGGGACCCCGGGGAGCTGTTTTTT. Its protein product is CATRGRDPGELFF.

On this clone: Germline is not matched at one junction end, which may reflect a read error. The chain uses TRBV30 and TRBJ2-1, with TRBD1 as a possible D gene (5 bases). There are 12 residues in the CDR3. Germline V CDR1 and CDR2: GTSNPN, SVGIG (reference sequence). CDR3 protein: CAWSVGVASRVF. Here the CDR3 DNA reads TGTGCCTGGAGTGTAGGGGTGGCCTCTCGGGTCTTC.

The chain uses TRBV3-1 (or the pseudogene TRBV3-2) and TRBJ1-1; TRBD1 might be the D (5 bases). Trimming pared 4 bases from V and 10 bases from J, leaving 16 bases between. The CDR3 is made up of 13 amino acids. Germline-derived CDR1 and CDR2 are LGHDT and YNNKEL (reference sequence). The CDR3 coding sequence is TGTGCCAGCAGCCGATTAGGGGAGGCATTAGCTTTCTTT. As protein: CASSRLGEALAFF.

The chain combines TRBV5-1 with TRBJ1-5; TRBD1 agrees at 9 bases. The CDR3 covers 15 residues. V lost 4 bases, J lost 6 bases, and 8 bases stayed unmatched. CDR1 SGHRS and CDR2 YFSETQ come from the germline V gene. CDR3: CASSLGQGTGQPQHF. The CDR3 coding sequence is TGCGCCAGCAGCCTCGGACAGGGGACAGGTCAGCCCCAGCATTTT. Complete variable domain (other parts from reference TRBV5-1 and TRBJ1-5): KAGVTQTPRYLIKTRGQQVTLSCSPISGHRSVSWYQQTPGQGLQFLFEYFSETQRNKGNFPGRFSGRQFSNSRSEMNVSTLELGDSALYLCASSLGQGTGQPQHFGDGTRLSIL.

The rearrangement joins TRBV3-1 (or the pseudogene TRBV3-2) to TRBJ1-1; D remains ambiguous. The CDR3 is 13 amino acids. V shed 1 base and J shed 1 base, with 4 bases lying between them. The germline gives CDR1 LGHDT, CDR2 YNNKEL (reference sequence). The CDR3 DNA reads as TGTGCCAGCAGCCAAGCAGGGAACACTGAAGCTTTCTTT. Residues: CASSQAGNTEAFF.